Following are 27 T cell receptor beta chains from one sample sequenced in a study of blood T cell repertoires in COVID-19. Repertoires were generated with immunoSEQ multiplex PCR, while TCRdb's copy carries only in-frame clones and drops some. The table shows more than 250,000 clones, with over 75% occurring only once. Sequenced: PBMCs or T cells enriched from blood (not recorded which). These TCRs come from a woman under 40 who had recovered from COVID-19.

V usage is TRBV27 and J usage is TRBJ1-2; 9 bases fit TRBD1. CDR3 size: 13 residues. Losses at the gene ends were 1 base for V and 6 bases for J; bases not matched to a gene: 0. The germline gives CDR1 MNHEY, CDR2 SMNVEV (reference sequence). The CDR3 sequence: CASSLWDRDGYTF. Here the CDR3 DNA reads TGTGCCAGCAGTTTATGGGACAGGGATGGCTACACCTTC.

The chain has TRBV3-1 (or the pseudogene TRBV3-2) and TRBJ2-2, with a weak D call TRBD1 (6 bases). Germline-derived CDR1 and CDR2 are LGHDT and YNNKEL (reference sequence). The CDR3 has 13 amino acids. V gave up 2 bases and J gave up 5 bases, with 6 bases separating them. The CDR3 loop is CASSQRGTGELFF. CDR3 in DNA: TGTGCCAGCAGCCAAAGGGGGACCGGGGAGCTGTTTTTT.

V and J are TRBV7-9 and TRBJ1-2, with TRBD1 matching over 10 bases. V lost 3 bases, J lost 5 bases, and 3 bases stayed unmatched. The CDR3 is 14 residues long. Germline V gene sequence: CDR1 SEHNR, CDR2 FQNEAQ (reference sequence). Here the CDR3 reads CASSFGTGVYGYTF. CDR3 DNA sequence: TGTGCCAGCAGCTTCGGGACAGGGGTTTATGGCTACACCTTC.

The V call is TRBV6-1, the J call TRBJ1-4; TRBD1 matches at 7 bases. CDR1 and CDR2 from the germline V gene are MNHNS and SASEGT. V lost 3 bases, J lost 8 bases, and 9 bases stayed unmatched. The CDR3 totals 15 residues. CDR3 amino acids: CASSDPDRTDEKLFF. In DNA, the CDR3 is TGTGCCAGCAGTGATCCGGACAGGACCGACGAAAAACTGTTTTTT.

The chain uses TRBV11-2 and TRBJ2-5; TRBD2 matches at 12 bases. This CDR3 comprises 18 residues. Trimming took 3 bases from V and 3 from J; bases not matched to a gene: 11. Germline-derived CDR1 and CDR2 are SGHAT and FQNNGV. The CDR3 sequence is CASSFGRASGGAKETQYF. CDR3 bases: TGTGCCAGCAGCTTCGGTAGAGCTAGCGGGGGGGCGAAAGAGACCCAGTACTTC.

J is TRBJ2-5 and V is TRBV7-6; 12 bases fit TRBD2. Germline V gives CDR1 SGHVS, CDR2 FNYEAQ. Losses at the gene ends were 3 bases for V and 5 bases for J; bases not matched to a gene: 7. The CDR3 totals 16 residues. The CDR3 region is CASSFSSGGAGETQYF. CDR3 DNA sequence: TGTGCCAGCAGCTTCTCTAGCGGGGGGGCCGGGGAGACCCAGTACTTC.

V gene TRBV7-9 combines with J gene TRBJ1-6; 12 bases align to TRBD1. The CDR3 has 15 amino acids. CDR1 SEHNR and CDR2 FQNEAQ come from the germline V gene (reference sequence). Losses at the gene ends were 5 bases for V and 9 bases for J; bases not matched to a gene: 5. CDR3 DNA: TGTGCCAGCAGCCGCGGGGGACAGGGGGCTTCACCCCTCCACTTT. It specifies CASSRGGQGASPLHF.

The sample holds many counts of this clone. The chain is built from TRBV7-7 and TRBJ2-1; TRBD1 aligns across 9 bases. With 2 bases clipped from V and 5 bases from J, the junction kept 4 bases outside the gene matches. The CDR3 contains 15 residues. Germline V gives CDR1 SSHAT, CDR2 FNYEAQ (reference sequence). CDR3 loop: CASSLRQGGNNEQFF. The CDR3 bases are TGTGCCAGCAGCTTAAGACAGGGGGGGAACAATGAGCAGTTCTTC.

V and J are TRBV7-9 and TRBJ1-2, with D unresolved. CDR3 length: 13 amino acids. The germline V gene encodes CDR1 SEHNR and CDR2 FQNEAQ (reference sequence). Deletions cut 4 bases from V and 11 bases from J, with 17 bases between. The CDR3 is CASSSRGLSGYTF. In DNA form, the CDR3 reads TGTGCCAGCAGCTCAAGAGGACTATCAGGTTACACCTTC.

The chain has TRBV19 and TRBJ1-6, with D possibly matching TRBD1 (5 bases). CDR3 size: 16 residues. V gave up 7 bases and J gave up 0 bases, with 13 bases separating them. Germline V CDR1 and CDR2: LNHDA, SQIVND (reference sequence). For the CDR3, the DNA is TGTGCCAGTAAAAGGGGTCCGAGCTCCTATAATTCACCCCTCCACTTT. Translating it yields CASKRGPSSYNSPLHF.

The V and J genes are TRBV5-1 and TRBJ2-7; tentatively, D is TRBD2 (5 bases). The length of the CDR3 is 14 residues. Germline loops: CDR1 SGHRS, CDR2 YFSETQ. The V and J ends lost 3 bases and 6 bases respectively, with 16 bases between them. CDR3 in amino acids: CASSWEFAGFEQYF. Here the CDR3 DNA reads TGCGCCAGCAGCTGGGAGTTTGCTGGTTTCGAGCAGTACTTC.

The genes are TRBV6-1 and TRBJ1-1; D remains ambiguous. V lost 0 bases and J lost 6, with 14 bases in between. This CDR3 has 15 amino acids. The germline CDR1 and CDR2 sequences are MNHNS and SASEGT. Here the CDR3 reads CASSEAAGAKAEAFF. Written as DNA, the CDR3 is TGTGCCAGCAGTGAAGCAGCAGGTGCGAAGGCTGAAGCTTTCTTT.

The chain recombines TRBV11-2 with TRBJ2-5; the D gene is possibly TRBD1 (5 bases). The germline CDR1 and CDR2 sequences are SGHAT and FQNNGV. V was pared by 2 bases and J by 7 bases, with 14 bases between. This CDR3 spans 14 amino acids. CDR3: CASSLSTREGTQYF. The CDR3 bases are TGTGCCAGCAGCTTAAGTACCAGGGAAGGGACCCAGTACTTC.

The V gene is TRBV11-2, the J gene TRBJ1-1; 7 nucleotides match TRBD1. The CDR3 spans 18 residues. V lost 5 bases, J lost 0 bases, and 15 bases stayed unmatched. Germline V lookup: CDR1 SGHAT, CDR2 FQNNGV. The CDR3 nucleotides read TGTGCCAGCAGCGAGACCAGAGGGACAGCGATTATGAACACTGAAGCTTTCTTT. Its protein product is CASSETRGTAIMNTEAFF.

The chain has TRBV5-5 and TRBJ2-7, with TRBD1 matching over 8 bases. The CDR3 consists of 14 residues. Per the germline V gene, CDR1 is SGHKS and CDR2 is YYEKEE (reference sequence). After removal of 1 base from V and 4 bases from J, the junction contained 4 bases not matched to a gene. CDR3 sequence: CASSLLQGGYEQYF. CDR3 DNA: TGTGCCAGCAGCTTGCTACAGGGGGGATACGAGCAGTACTTC.

The CDR3 nucleotides read TGTGCCAGCAGACGGACAGGGCGTGAAAAACTGTTTTTT. Its translation: CASRRTGREKLFF. The chain couples TRBV28 to TRBJ1-4; 8 bases agree with TRBD1. The length of the CDR3 is 13 residues. In germline, CDR1 is MDHEN, CDR2 SYDVKM. With 6 bases clipped from V and 7 bases from J, the junction kept 4 bases outside the gene matches.

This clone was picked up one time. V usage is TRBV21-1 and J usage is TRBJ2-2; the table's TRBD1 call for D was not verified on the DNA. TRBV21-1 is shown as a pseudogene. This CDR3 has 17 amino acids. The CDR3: CASSKASLDRNFGELFF. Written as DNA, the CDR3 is TGTGCCAGCAGCAAAGCGTCCTTGGACAGGAACTTCGGGGAGCTGTTTTTT.

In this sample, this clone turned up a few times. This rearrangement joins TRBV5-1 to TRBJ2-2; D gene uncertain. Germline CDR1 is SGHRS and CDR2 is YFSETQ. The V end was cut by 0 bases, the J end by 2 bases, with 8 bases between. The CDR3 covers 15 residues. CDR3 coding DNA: TGCGCCAGCAGCTTGGCCGCCAGTAACACCGGGGAGCTGTTTTTT. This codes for CASSLAASNTGELFF.

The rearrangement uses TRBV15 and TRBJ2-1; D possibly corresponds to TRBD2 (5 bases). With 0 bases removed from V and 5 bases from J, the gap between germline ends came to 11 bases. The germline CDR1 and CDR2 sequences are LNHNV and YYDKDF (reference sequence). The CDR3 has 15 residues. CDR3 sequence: CATSRDLDSHNEQFF. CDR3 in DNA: TGTGCCACCAGCAGAGACCTGGACTCGCACAATGAGCAGTTCTTC.

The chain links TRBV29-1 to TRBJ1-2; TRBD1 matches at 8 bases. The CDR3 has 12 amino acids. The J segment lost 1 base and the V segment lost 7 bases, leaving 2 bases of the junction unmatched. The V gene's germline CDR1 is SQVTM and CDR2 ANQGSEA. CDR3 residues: CSATGDNYGYTF. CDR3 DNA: TGCAGCGCGACAGGGGATAACTATGGCTACACCTTC.

CDR3 DNA sequence: TGTGCCACCAGCCTAGCGGGGGCCGACACCGGGGAGCTGTTTTTT. Its protein is CATSLAGADTGELFF. The gene calls are TRBV24-1 and TRBJ2-2; the match to TRBD2 covers 10 bases. The germline V gene has CDR1 KGHDR and CDR2 SFDVKD. With 7 bases clipped from V and 3 bases from J, the junction kept 4 bases outside the gene matches. The CDR3 totals 15 residues.

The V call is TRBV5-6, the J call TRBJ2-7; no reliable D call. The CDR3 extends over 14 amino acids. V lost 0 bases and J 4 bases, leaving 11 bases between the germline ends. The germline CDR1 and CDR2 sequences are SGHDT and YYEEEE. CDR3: CASSLVGSLYEQYF. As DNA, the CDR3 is TGTGCCAGCAGCTTGGTTGGCAGTCTTTACGAGCAGTACTTC.

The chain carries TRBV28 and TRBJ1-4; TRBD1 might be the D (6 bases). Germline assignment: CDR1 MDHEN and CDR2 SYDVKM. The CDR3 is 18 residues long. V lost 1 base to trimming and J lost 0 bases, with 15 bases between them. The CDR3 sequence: CASSLYRVGGATNEKLFF. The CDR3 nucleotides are TGTGCCAGCAGTTTATACAGGGTAGGGGGTGCAACTAATGAAAAACTGTTTTTT.

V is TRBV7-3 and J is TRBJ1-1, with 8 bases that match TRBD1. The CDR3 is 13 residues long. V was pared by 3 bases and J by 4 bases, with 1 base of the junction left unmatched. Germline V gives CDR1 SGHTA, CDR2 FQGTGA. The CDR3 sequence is CASSFGQGTEAFF. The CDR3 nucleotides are TGTGCCAGCAGCTTCGGACAGGGCACTGAAGCTTTCTTT.

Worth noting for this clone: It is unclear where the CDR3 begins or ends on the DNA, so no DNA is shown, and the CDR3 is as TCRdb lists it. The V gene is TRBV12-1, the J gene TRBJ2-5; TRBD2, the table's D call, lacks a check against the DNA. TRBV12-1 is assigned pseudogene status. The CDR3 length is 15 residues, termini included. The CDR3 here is CASSFGGGAPETQYF.

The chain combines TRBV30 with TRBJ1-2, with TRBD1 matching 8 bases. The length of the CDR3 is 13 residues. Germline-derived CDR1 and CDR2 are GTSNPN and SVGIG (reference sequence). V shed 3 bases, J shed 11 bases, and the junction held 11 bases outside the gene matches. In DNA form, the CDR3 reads TGTGCCTGGAGCCTCCAGGGGGCCGTGGGATACACCTTC. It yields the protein CAWSLQGAVGYTF.

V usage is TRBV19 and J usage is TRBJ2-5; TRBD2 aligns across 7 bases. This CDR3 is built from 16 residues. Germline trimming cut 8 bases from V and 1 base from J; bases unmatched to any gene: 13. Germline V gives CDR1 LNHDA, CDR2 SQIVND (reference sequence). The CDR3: CASSPGLAGFQETQYF. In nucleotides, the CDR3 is TGTGCCAGTTCCCCTGGTTTAGCGGGTTTCCAAGAGACCCAGTACTTC.